These 20 T cell receptor beta chains came from one sample sequenced in a study of shared clonotypes between healthy human individuals. TCRdb's table, derived via immunoSEQ multiplex PCR, lists solely in-frame clones and lacks some. The table lists a few million clones, roughly 90% of them singletons. Sequenced sample: naive CD4+ T cells from PBMCs. Subset defined: CD45RA+ positively selected. These receptors originate from a man aged 18 to 35 in good health. Some clones in this sample may be carry-over from other donors' samples.

This chain links TRBV27 with TRBJ2-1, with D tentatively TRBD1 or TRBD2 (5 bases each). Trimming took 5 bases from V and 5 from J, leaving 16 bases between them. From germline, CDR1 is MNHEY and CDR2 SMNVEV (reference sequence). This CDR3 comprises 15 residues. CDR3: CASSTRGREDNEQFF. CDR3 sequence (DNA): TGTGCCAGCAGTACCCGGGGACGGGAAGACAATGAGCAGTTCTTC.

The chain employs TRBV11-2 and TRBJ2-7; 8 bases are shared with TRBD2. Looked up from germline, CDR1 is SGHAT and CDR2 is FQNNGV. CDR3 length: 15 residues. Germline trimming cut 1 base from V and 2 bases from J; bases unmatched to any gene: 4. The CDR3 DNA reads TGTGCCAGCAGCTTAGCTGCGGGGGGTGCCTACGAGCAGTACTTC. This sequence encodes CASSLAAGGAYEQYF.

V and J are TRBV7-2 and TRBJ1-5; 8 bases map to TRBD1. This CDR3 is 15 amino acids long. The germline CDR1 and CDR2 sequences are SGHTA and FQGNSA. V dropped 3 bases and J dropped 7; count of bases not matched to a gene: 8. CDR3 protein: CASSFSRTGQQPQHF. CDR3 coding DNA: TGTGCCAGCAGCTTTTCCCGGACAGGGCAACAGCCCCAGCATTTT.

This chain connects TRBV18 to TRBJ2-7, with TRBD1 identical over 10 bases. Germline assignment: CDR1 KGHSH and CDR2 LQKENI. The ends lost 3 bases at V and 5 bases at J; junction bases unmatched: 4. CDR3 length: 14 residues. The CDR3 coding sequence is TGTGCCAGCTCACCCGGGACAGGGGACCACGAGCAGTACTTC. Its protein product is CASSPGTGDHEQYF.

The chain carries TRBV5-1 and TRBJ2-3; D remains ambiguous. The CDR3 has 12 residues. Germline V gene lookup returns CDR1 SGHRS and CDR2 YFSETQ. The V end lost 6 bases, the J end lost 6 bases, and 11 bases lay between the germline ends. The CDR3 coding sequence is TGCGCCAGCACGGAAGAGGCGGATACGCAGTATTTT. This encodes CASTEEADTQYF.

The chain carries TRBV21-1 and TRBJ2-7; the D segment call TRBD2 is taken from the table without a DNA check. TRBV21-1 is recorded as a pseudogene. This CDR3 comprises 16 residues. This CDR3 is CASSKKALERAYEQYF. CDR3 in DNA: TGTGCCAGCAGCAAAAAAGCCCTAGAGAGAGCCTACGAGCAGTACTTC.

This clone was observed a few times. This chain uses TRBV19 with TRBJ1-1; TRBD1 might be the D (5 bases). Germline V gene sequence: CDR1 LNHDA, CDR2 SQIVND (reference sequence). The CDR3 is made up of 15 amino acids. V was shortened by 4 bases and J by 3 bases, with 15 bases between the two germline ends. CDR3 loop: CASSTGRDLDTEAFF. CDR3 in DNA: TGTGCCAGTAGTACTGGCCGGGACCTCGACACTGAAGCTTTCTTT.

The V call is TRBV5-1, the J call TRBJ2-2, with TRBD2 matching 14 bases. Germline trimming cut 7 bases from V and 6 bases from J; bases unmatched to any gene: 5. This CDR3 contains 15 residues. Germline loops: CDR1 SGHRS, CDR2 YFSETQ. The CDR3 DNA is TGCGCCAGCCAGGGACTAGCGGGAGAAGCCGGGGAGCTGTTTTTT. This encodes CASQGLAGEAGELFF.

This chain connects TRBV28 to TRBJ1-2; D unresolved. CDR1 and CDR2 from the germline V gene are MDHEN and SYDVKM. This CDR3 is 14 amino acids long. Trimming pared 3 bases from V and 6 bases from J, leaving 14 bases between. CDR3 sequence reads: CASSLRELRDGYTF. DNA for the CDR3: TGTGCCAGCAGTTTGAGGGAACTGCGGGATGGCTACACCTTC.

The genes are TRBV12-2 and TRBJ1-2. TRBV12-2 corresponds to a pseudogene. The length of the CDR3 is 15 residues. CDR3 sequence reads: CASRLGPRGNYGYTF. CDR3 bases: TGTGCAAGTCGCCTAGGCCCCCGGGGAAACTATGGCTACACCTTC.

This clone was picked up a small number of times. The CDR3 spells CASTPRGQSNTEAFF. The CDR3 DNA reads TGTGCCAGCACCCCAAGGGGGCAGTCGAACACTGAAGCTTTCTTT. The gene calls are TRBV7-9 and TRBJ1-1; the match to TRBD1 covers 7 bases. V was pared by 7 bases and J by 1 base, with 9 bases of the junction left unmatched. Germline CDR1 reads SEHNR; CDR2 reads FQNEAQ (reference sequence). The CDR3 contains 15 residues.

CDR3 DNA sequence: TGTGCCAGCAGTGAGGCAGGGATTGGGACCCAGTACTTC. It specifies CASSEAGIGTQYF. The chain has TRBV6-4 and TRBJ2-5, with D possibly being TRBD1 (5 bases). Trimming left V 3 bases short and J 7 bases short, with 12 bases between. Germline V gives CDR1 MRHNA, CDR2 SNTAGT. This CDR3 region has 13 residues.

In this sample, this clone turned up once. The chain has TRBV5-1 and TRBJ2-5; TRBD1 might be the D (6 bases). CDR1 and CDR2 from the germline V gene are SGHRS and YFSETQ. The CDR3 totals 15 residues. V was trimmed by 10 bases and J by 5 bases, leaving 24 bases between them. The CDR3: CASRAGGNGFETQYF. The CDR3 bases are TGCGCCTCACGGGCTGGGGGCAATGGTTTTGAGACCCAGTACTTC. Supplemented by reference TRBV5-1 and TRBJ2-5, the full variable domain reads KAGVTQTPRYLIKTRGQQVTLSCSPISGHRSVSWYQQTPGQGLQFLFEYFSETQRNKGNFPGRFSGRQFSNSRSEMNVSTLELGDSALYLCASRAGGNGFETQYFGPGTRLLVL.

This chain joins TRBV6-6 and TRBJ1-1, with unresolved D. Germline values: CDR1 MNHNY, CDR2 SVGAGI (reference sequence). Trimming stripped 6 bases from V and 1 base from J, with 12 bases between. CDR3 length equals 14 residues. For the CDR3, the DNA is TGTGCCAGCAGCCGCTCGGGTGGGAACACTGAAGCTTTCTTT. It translates to CASSRSGGNTEAFF.

The chain has TRBV6-5 and TRBJ2-7, with 8 bases aligning to TRBD2. The CDR3 covers 14 residues. The V segment lost 4 bases and the J segment 3 bases; nucleotides outside the gene matches: 5. Germline V gene sequence: CDR1 MNHEY, CDR2 SVGAGI. The CDR3 nucleotides are TGTGCCAGCAGTTCCCAGCGGGAGTTCTACGAGCAGTACTTC. Translation: CASSSQREFYEQYF.

This CDR3 reads CASSPAGTSGFTGELFF. In nucleotides, the CDR3 is TGCGCCAGCAGCCCGGCGGGGACTAGCGGATTCACCGGGGAGCTGTTTTTT. The V call is TRBV5-1, the J call TRBJ2-2, with 11 bases lining up with TRBD2. The length of the CDR3 is 17 residues. The germline V gene encodes CDR1 SGHRS and CDR2 YFSETQ. V was clipped by 4 bases and J by 4 bases; unmatched bases: 9.

V and J are TRBV11-2 and TRBJ2-5, with D perhaps matching TRBD1 or TRBD2 (5 bases each). Germline CDR1 SGHAT, CDR2 FQNNGV. The CDR3 contains 15 residues. Trimming shortened V by 1 base and J by 4 bases, and 13 bases separated the two germline ends. CDR3 in DNA: TGTGCCAGCAGCTTAGTGGGGGTATTGGGAGAGACCCAGTACTTC. This codes for CASSLVGVLGETQYF.

The chain links TRBV15 to TRBJ1-1; D uncertain. The CDR3 totals 14 residues. V shed 0 bases and J shed 8 bases, with 13 bases lying between them. Germline CDR1 reads LNHNV; CDR2 reads YYDKDF (reference sequence). The CDR3 region is CATSRDHAPQEAFF. CDR3 in DNA: TGTGCCACCAGCAGAGATCATGCTCCTCAGGAAGCTTTCTTT.

This chain uses TRBV11-2 with TRBJ2-2, with D unresolved. CDR3 length: 14 residues. The germline V and J ends were trimmed by 1 base and 3 bases, with 6 bases remaining between them. Germline values: CDR1 SGHAT, CDR2 FQNNGV. CDR3 residues: CASSLGVDTGELFF. As DNA, the CDR3 is TGTGCCAGCAGCTTAGGAGTCGACACCGGGGAGCTGTTTTTT.

The chain is built from TRBV11-2 and TRBJ2-2, with D perhaps matching TRBD1 (6 bases). The CDR3 runs 15 residues. The germline V and J ends were trimmed by 4 bases and 1 base, with 10 bases remaining between them. Germline V CDR1 and CDR2: SGHAT, FQNNGV. In nucleotides, the CDR3 is TGTGCCAGCAGCTCCCTCAGGGGGAACACCGGGGAGCTGTTTTTT. It translates to CASSSLRGNTGELFF. The entire variable domain, with the rest obtained from reference TRBV11-2 and TRBJ2-2, is as follows: EAGVAQSPRYKIIEKRQSVAFWCNPISGHATLYWYQQILGQGPKLLIQFQNNGVVDDSQLPKDRFSAERLKGVDSTLKIQPAKLEDSAVYLCASSSLRGNTGELFFGEGSRLTVL.